The rows below give T cell receptor beta chains drawn from one sample of a study of cytomegalovirus exposure and HLA in healthy donors. TCRdb's copy holds only in-frame clones and misses some; the assay was immunoSEQ multiplex PCR. Here the sample spans 130,000 or so clones, roughly three quarters being singletons. Sequenced: PBMCs. The receptors here all came from a middle-aged woman in good health and CMV-seronegative. CDR3s include the opening cysteine and the closing phenylalanine or tryptophan. The order of the fields is D gene, V gene, clone size, J gene, CDR3 DNA, CDR3 protein. D genes are given only for firm matches. Part of the rows lack a size; the others show once, few, many or a class for expanded clones.

TRBD1	TRBV7-9	-	TRBJ1-2	TGTGCCAGCAGCCAACAAGGTACAGGGGGCTATGGCTACACCTTC	CASSQQGTGGYGYTF
TRBD2	TRBV7-8	-	TRBJ2-3	TGTGCCAGCAGCTTAGGGATAGCGGGGGGACCCACAGATACGCAGTATTTT	CASSLGIAGGPTDTQYF
-	TRBV19	-	TRBJ1-1	TGTGCCAGTAGTCCTCGGGCAGGGGCCACTGAAGCTTTCTTT	CASSPRAGATEAFF
TRBD2	TRBV7-6	-	TRBJ2-3	TGTGCCAGCAGCCCTTCGGGACTAGCGTGGCATACGCAGTATTTT	CASSPSGLAWHTQYF
-	TRBV19	-	TRBJ2-5	TGTGCCAGTAGTATAACAGGCCAAGAGACCCAGTACTTC	CASSITGQETQYF
-	TRBV29-1	-	TRBJ2-5	TGCAGCGCAGGGGCGTACGGAGAGACCCAGTACTTC	CSAGAYGETQYF
TRBD1	TRBV4-3	-	TRBJ1-2	TGCGCCAGCAGCCAAACAGGGGGAATTCATGGCTACACCTTC	CASSQTGGIHGYTF
-	TRBV6-1	-	TRBJ2-7	TGTGCCAGCAGTGAGGGCACAGGCCGATTCAAGGAGCAGTACTTC	CASSEGTGRFKEQYF
-	TRBV27	-	TRBJ2-7	TGTGCCAGCAGTCCTACGCCTTTCGGTGGTGGCTACGAGCAGTACTTC	CASSPTPFGGGYEQYF
-	TRBV28	-	TRBJ1-5	TGTGCCAGCAGCCTACAGGGTTTTTGGTTTAATCAGCCCCAGCATTTT	CASSLQGFWFNQPQHF
-	TRBV4-3	few	TRBJ1-5	TGCGCCAGCAGCCAAGACTGGGGGGGCAATCAGCCCCAGCATTTT	CASSQDWGGNQPQHF
-	TRBV5-4	-	TRBJ2-7	TGTGCCAGCAGCCAGGGCACACGAAACTCCTACGAGCAGTACTTC	CASSQGTRNSYEQYF
TRBD2	TRBV28	-	TRBJ2-7	TGTGCCAGCAGTTTATCGGGACTAGCGGGGAACTCCTACGAGCAGTACTTC	CASSLSGLAGNSYEQYF
TRBD1	TRBV7-9	-	TRBJ2-7	TGTTCCAGCAGCATCCGGACAGGGGTCCTCTACGAGCAGTACTTC	CSSSIRTGVLYEQYF
TRBD2	TRBV7-9	-	TRBJ2-7	TGTGCCAGCAGCGTTACTAGCGGGGGGACGATCTACGAGCAGTACTTC	CASSVTSGGTIYEQYF
-	TRBV28	-	TRBJ1-5	TGTGCCAGCAGTTTATGGAAAGCGGGCTTCAGCAATCAGCCCCAGCATTTT	CASSLWKAGFSNQPQHF
-	TRBV7-9	-	TRBJ1-2	TGTGCCAGCAGCTTGGACAGTTCTCACTATGGCTACACCTTC	CASSLDSSHYGYTF
-	TRBV7-2	-	TRBJ2-7	TGTGCCAGCAGCCACGGGGGAAACTACGAGCAGTACTTC	CASSHGGNYEQYF
-	TRBV6-4	-	TRBJ1-5	TGTGCCAGCAGTGACGGAGCCTCTCAGCCCCAGCATTTT	CASSDGASQPQHF
TRBD1	TRBV5-1	-	TRBJ1-1	TGCGCCAGCAGCACGGGACAGAAGAACACTGAAGCTTTCTTT	CASSTGQKNTEAFF
TRBD1	TRBV29-1	-	TRBJ1-2	TGCAGCGTCCAAGGACAGGATCTCTATGGCTACACCTTC	CSVQGQDLYGYTF
TRBD2	TRBV5-1	-	TRBJ2-2	TGCGCCAGCAGCTTGGTGGGAGGGTCAACCGGGGAGCTGTTTTTT	CASSLVGGSTGELFF
-	TRBV11-2	-	TRBJ2-7	TGTGCCAGCAGCTTAATACTGAGCCCTAAGCCCTACGAGCAGTACTTC	CASSLILSPKPYEQYF
TRBD1	TRBV18	-	TRBJ1-2	TGTGCCAGCTCACCCTTCCTGGACAGGGAAAGGAATGGCTACACCTTC	CASSPFLDRERNGYTF
-	TRBV5-1	-	TRBJ1-3	TGCGCCAGCAGCTTGCCATCCTCTGGAAACACCATATATTTT	CASSLPSSGNTIYF
-	TRBV10-3	-	TRBJ1-1	TGTGCCATCAGTGAGTTTACGGTGAACACTGAAGCTTTCTTT	CAISEFTVNTEAFF
-	TRBV7-2	-	TRBJ1-3	TGTGCCAGCAGCTTTTACATGGGCGGGGGAAACACCATATATTTT	CASSFYMGGGNTIYF
-	TRBV7-9	-	TRBJ1-1	TGTGCCAGCAGCTCTCCGCCTGAGGACACTGAAGCTTTCTTT	CASSSPPEDTEAFF
TRBD1	TRBV2	-	TRBJ2-7	TGTGCCAGCAGGGGGACAGGGGGCGAGCAGTACTTC	CASRGTGGEQYF
-	TRBV6-5	-	TRBJ1-5	TGTGCCAGCAGTGTCGGGAGCCTCAATCAGCCCCAGCATTTT	CASSVGSLNQPQHF
-	TRBV27	few	TRBJ1-2	TGTGCCAGCTTATCGTTCGGCGGAGGCTACACCTTC	CASLSFGGGYTF
TRBD1	TRBV19	-	TRBJ1-2	TGTGCCAGTAGAGAACAGGGGGCAGGGTATGGCTACACCTTC	CASREQGAGYGYTF
-	TRBV19	-	TRBJ2-7	TGTGCCAGTAGTATGGGTCCGGGCTACGAGCAGTACTTC	CASSMGPGYEQYF
-	TRBV7-9	-	TRBJ2-7	TGTGCCAGCAGCTTAGCAGGGGCGAGCGAGCAGTGCTTC	CASSLAGASEQCF
-	TRBV18	-	TRBJ1-2	TGTGCCAGCTCAGAGGGTGGTTATGGCTACACCTTC	CASSEGGYGYTF
-	TRBV5-6	-	TRBJ1-1	TGTGCCAGCAGCTTTGTAGACACTGAAGCTTTCTTT	CASSFVDTEAFF
TRBD1	TRBV6-5	-	TRBJ1-1	TGTGCCAGCAGTCTCGACAGGGGGCCGACTGAAGCTTTCTTT	CASSLDRGPTEAFF
-	TRBV6-6	-	TRBJ2-7	TGTGCCAGCAGACCAGGACAGTCCTACGAGCAGTACTTC	CASRPGQSYEQYF
-	TRBV19	few	TRBJ1-2	TGTGCCAGTAGACCCGCGCCCTCGGTTAACTATGGCTACACCTTC	CASRPAPSVNYGYTF
TRBD1	TRBV28	-	TRBJ1-2	TGTGCCAGCAGTTTACCCGGGACAGCAAATACTAACTATGGCTACACCTTC	CASSLPGTANTNYGYTF
TRBD1	TRBV5-4	few	TRBJ1-2	TGTGCCAGCAGCCCAGGACAGGGCAGGGATTTGGGCTACACCTTC	CASSPGQGRDLGYTF
-	TRBV28	-	TRBJ1-1	TGTGCCAGCAGTTTCGACGACAGGACGAACACTGAAGCTTTCTTT	CASSFDDRTNTEAFF
TRBD2	TRBV29-1	few	TRBJ2-3	TGCAGCGTTGAGGCTAGCGGGGGGGCCCTGGATACGCAGTATTTT	CSVEASGGALDTQYF
-	TRBV4-1	-	TRBJ1-4	TGCGCCAGCAGCCAAGGGGGGCGGGGGCTGGCATCTAATGAAAAACTGTTTTTT	CASSQGGRGLASNEKLFF
-	TRBV30	once	TRBJ1-2	TGTGCCTCGGGGGGACACTCGAACTATGGCTACACCTTC	CASGGHSNYGYTF
-	TRBV9	-	TRBJ2-5	TGTGCCAGCACCAGAGGCCCGGACAGAGAAGAGACCCAGTACTTC	CASTRGPDREETQYF